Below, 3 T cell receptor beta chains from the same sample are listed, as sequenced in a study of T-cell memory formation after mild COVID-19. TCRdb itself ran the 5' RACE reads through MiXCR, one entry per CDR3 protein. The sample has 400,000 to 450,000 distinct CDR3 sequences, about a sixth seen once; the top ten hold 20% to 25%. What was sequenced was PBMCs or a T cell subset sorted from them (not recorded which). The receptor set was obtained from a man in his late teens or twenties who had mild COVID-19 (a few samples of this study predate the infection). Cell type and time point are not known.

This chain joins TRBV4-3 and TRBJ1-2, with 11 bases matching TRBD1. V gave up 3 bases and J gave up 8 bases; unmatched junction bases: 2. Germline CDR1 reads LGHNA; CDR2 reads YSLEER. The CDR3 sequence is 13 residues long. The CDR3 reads CASSQDRGLGYTF. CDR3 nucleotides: TGCGCCAGCAGCCAGGACAGGGGGCTCGGCTACACCTTC.

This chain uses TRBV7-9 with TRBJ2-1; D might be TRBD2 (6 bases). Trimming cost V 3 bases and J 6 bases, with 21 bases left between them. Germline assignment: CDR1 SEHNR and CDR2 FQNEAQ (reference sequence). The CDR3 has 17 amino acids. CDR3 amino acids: CASSFFPLRDGVNEQFF. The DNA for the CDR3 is TGTGCCAGCAGCTTTTTCCCTCTGCGGGACGGCGTCAATGAGCAGTTCTTC.

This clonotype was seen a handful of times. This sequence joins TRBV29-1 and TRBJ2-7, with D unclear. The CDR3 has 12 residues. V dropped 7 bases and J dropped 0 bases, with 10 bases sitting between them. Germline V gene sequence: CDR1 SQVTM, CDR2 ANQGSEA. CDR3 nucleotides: TGCAGCGCCCTGGGGATCTCCTACGAGCAGTACTTC. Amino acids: CSALGISYEQYF.